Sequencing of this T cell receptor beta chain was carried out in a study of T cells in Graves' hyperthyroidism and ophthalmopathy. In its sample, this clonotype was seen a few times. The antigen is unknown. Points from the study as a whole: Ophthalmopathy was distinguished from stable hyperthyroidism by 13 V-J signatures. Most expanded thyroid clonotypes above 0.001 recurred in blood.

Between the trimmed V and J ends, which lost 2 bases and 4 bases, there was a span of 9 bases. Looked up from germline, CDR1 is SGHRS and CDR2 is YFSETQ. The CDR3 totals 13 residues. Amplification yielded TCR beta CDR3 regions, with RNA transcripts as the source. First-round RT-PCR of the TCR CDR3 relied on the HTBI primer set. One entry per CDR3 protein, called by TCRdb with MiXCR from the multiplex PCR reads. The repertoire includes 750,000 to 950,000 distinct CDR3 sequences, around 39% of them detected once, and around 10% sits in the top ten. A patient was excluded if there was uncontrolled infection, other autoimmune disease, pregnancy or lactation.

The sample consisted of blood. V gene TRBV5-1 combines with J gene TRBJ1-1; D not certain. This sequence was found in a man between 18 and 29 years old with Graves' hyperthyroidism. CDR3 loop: CASSFYIATEAFF. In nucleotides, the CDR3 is TGCGCCAGCAGCTTTTACATCGCCACTGAAGCTTTCTTT.